These 31 T cell receptor beta chains share one sample of origin, sequenced in a study of regulatory T cells in long-lasting Graves disease. Assembly of TCR beta libraries relied on iRepertoire HTBI primers together with Arm-PCR of CDR3 regions. A single record per CDR3 protein comes from TCRdb applying MiXCR to the multiplex PCR reads. The top ten hold about 17% of the sample, which has about 620,000 distinct CDR3 sequences, roughly 16% seen once. Time point defined: newly diagnosed GD, antithyroid drugs for less than 3 months. PBMC RNA was the source of the TCR library. The same sample was also used in a study of T cells in Graves' hyperthyroidism and ophthalmopathy.

This material consisted of peripheral blood mononuclear cells (PBMCs), taken at new diagnosis, from a patient treated with antithyroid drugs. The receptors here all came from a woman aged 30 to 39 with Graves disease.

The V call is TRBV20-1, the J call TRBJ2-3; perhaps TRBD2 as D (5 bases). V shed 3 bases and J shed 8 bases, with 24 bases lying between them. The germline gives CDR1 DFQATT, CDR2 SNEGSKA (reference sequence). The CDR3 spans 16 residues. CDR3 sequence (DNA): TGCAGTGCTAGCGCGCCGGACTCCCCCAATTATGGTACGCAGTATTTT. Protein product: CSASAPDSPNYGTQYF.

In this sample, this clonotype turned up many times. This chain connects TRBV28 to TRBJ1-5, with D possibly matching TRBD1 (5 bases). The CDR3 length is 15 residues. V shed 3 bases and J shed 5 bases, with 14 bases lying between them. The germline CDR1 and CDR2 sequences are MDHEN and SYDVKM. CDR3 in DNA: TGTGCCAGCAGTTTTGGGCCGGGGGACTATCAGCCCCAGCATTTT. Its protein product is CASSFGPGDYQPQHF.

V usage is TRBV30 and J usage is TRBJ1-2, with 7 bases fitting TRBD1. CDR3 length: 14 amino acids. With V trimmed by 0 bases and J by 6 bases, 7 bases remained unmatched. Germline V gene data show CDR1 as GTSNPN and CDR2 as SVGIG (reference sequence). CDR3 sequence reads: CAWSVKTGPHGYTF. In nucleotides, the CDR3 is TGTGCCTGGAGTGTGAAGACAGGGCCCCATGGCTACACCTTC.

The chain is built from TRBV19 and TRBJ2-7; unclear D gene. The CDR3 is 13 amino acids. Looked up from germline, CDR1 is LNHDA and CDR2 is SQIVND (reference sequence). Trimming stripped 5 bases from V and 2 bases from J, with 10 bases between. This CDR3 is CASSGDSTYEQYF. The DNA of the CDR3 is TGTGCCAGTAGTGGAGACTCAACCTACGAGCAGTACTTC.

This clonotype was detected many times. The V gene is TRBV6-1, the J gene TRBJ1-2; D is unresolved. Germline assignment: CDR1 MNHNS and CDR2 SASEGT. This CDR3 comprises 13 residues. Between the trimmed V and J ends, which lost 8 bases and 0 bases, there was a span of 10 bases. CDR3 sequence (DNA): TGTGCCAGCTGGCTCGGCCCTAACTATGGCTACACCTTC. Encoded protein: CASWLGPNYGYTF.

In this sample, this clonotype turned up many times. The chain recombines TRBV6-5 with TRBJ1-6, with 7 nucleotides matching TRBD1. The germline CDR1 and CDR2 sequences are MNHEY and SVGAGI. V gave up 0 bases and J gave up 10 bases; unmatched junction bases: 9. CDR3 length: 16 residues. This chain's CDR3 is CASSYSSEGADSPLHF. The CDR3 DNA follows: TGTGCCAGCAGTTACTCGAGTGAGGGGGCTGACTCACCCCTCCACTTT.

The genes are TRBV7-9 and TRBJ2-2, with TRBD1 identical over 8 bases. The CDR3 runs to 16 residues. Trimming removed 8 bases from V and 5 bases from J; junction bases left unmatched: 13. Germline loops: CDR1 SEHNR, CDR2 FQNEAQ (reference sequence). The CDR3 nucleotides are TGTGCCAGCCGCAGTTCTCAGGGGGCTAGGACCGGGGAGCTGTTTTTT. Translation: CASRSSQGARTGELFF.

This clonotype was observed a handful of times. This chain uses TRBV19 with TRBJ1-1, with no clear D. There are 15 residues in the CDR3. The germline V gene has CDR1 LNHDA and CDR2 SQIVND (reference sequence). Trimming shortened V by 4 bases and J by 0 bases, and 12 bases separated the two germline ends. This chain's CDR3 is CASSTPRTVNTEAFF. The CDR3 DNA sequence: TGTGCCAGTAGTACTCCTCGGACGGTGAACACTGAAGCTTTCTTT.

In its sample, this clonotype was seen a few times. This chain uses TRBV29-1 with TRBJ1-1, with D tentatively TRBD1 (6 bases). Germline V gives CDR1 SQVTM, CDR2 ANQGSEA. V was trimmed by 6 bases and J by 6 bases, leaving 11 bases between them. CDR3 length equals 11 residues. Written as DNA, the CDR3 is TGCAGCGTGCAGACAGGCTCTGAAGCTTTCTTT. Translation gives CSVQTGSEAFF.

The table lists this clonotype with many counts. The V call is TRBV7-9, the J call TRBJ2-1; D is perhaps TRBD1 or TRBD2 (6 bases each). Germline-derived CDR1 and CDR2 are SEHNR and FQNEAQ (reference sequence). The CDR3 sequence is 14 residues long. Trimming cost V 4 bases and J 10 bases, with 17 bases left between them. The chain's CDR3 is CASSWRGADREQFF. The CDR3 coding sequence is TGTGCCAGCAGCTGGAGGGGGGCCGACAGGGAGCAGTTCTTC. Combining the CDR3 with reference TRBV7-9 and TRBJ2-1 gives the whole variable domain DTGVSQNPRHKITKRGQNVTFRCDPISEHNRLYWYRQTLGQGPEFLTYFQNEAQLEKSRLLSDRFSAERPKGSFSTLEIQRTEQGDSAMYLCASSWRGADREQFFGPGTRLTVL.

The sample holds many counts of this clonotype. The chain uses TRBV28 and TRBJ1-5; no clear D gene. Germline CDR1 and CDR2: MDHEN and SYDVKM. Trimming took off 6 bases at V and 9 bases at J, with 21 bases between the two ends. This CDR3 is 15 amino acids long. CDR3 coding DNA: TGTGCCAGCAGCCCCCACAGTGGCCTGTTAAGGCCCCAGCATTTT. Translated, it gives CASSPHSGLLRPQHF.

This clonotype was seen at least ten times. The V call is TRBV12-3 or TRBV12-4, the J call TRBJ2-4; maybe TRBD1 (6 bases). The CDR3 extends over 16 amino acids. The ends were cut back, 6 bases at V and 7 bases at J, with 22 bases in the middle. The CDR3 loop reads CASRFGWDTRRNIQYF. The CDR3 bases are TGTGCCAGCAGGTTTGGCTGGGACACACGTAGGAACATTCAGTACTTC.

The table lists this clonotype with many counts. The chain combines TRBV6-5 with TRBJ1-5; unclear D gene. Germline V gene data show CDR1 as MNHEY and CDR2 as SVGAGI. CDR3 length: 16 residues. With 2 bases removed from V and 0 bases from J, the gap between germline ends came to 11 bases. Here the CDR3 reads CASSYGGLNSNQPQHF. The CDR3 bases are TGTGCCAGCAGTTACGGAGGGCTTAATAGCAATCAGCCCCAGCATTTT.

CDR3 nucleotide sequence: TGTGCCTGGAGTGTCTTTGCCACAAGCTACGAGCAGTACTTC. This sequence encodes CAWSVFATSYEQYF. V is TRBV30 and J is TRBJ2-7; D gene uncertain. This CDR3 comprises 14 residues. V gave up 0 bases and J gave up 3 bases, with 12 bases separating them. The germline gives CDR1 GTSNPN, CDR2 SVGIG (reference sequence).

This clonotype was picked up many times. The chain links TRBV6-1 to TRBJ2-7; D is perhaps TRBD2 (6 bases). CDR3 length: 13 amino acids. The V gene's germline CDR1 is MNHNS and CDR2 SASEGT. Trimming cost V 7 bases and J 2 bases, with 12 bases left between them. The CDR3 is CASTQWGAYEQYF. DNA for the CDR3: TGTGCCAGCACCCAGTGGGGGGCCTACGAGCAGTACTTC.

This clonotype was seen ten or more times. In DNA, the CDR3 is TGTGCCAGCAAGGACTTTATTAATGAAAAACTGTTTTTT. Its translation: CASKDFINEKLFF. This rearrangement joins TRBV28 to TRBJ1-4; no clear D. Germline-derived CDR1 and CDR2 are MDHEN and SYDVKM. V gave up 7 bases and J gave up 4 bases, with 10 bases separating them. CDR3 length equals 13 residues.

This clonotype has only a few counts. The V call is TRBV19, the J call TRBJ2-1; 8 bases are shared with TRBD2. The length of the CDR3 is 16 residues. V lost 1 base to trimming and J lost 3 bases; unmatched junction nucleotides: 5. Per germline, CDR1 LNHDA and CDR2 SQIVND (reference sequence). CDR3 sequence: CASSIVLAGLYNEQFF. Here the CDR3 DNA reads TGTGCCAGTAGTATAGTCCTAGCGGGTCTCTACAATGAGCAGTTCTTC.

This clonotype was recorded at least ten times. J is TRBJ1-1 and V is TRBV12-3 or TRBV12-4, with D possibly TRBD1 on 5 matching bases. V was shortened by 6 bases and J by 1 base, with 12 bases between the two germline ends. The CDR3 is 14 residues long. The CDR3 DNA sequence: TGTGCCAGCAGAACACCAGGGAAGAACACTGAAGCTTTCTTT. As protein: CASRTPGKNTEAFF.

This chain joins TRBV5-8 and TRBJ2-7; TRBD1 agrees at 7 bases. The CDR3 loop spans 15 amino acids. The trim removed 4 bases at V and 8 bases at J, leaving 15 bases unmatched. Germline CDR1 reads SGHTS; CDR2 reads YDEGEE. The CDR3 DNA reads as TGTGCCAGCAGCCCAAAGACAGGGAACCTAGTTAAGCAGTACTTC. The encoded protein is CASSPKTGNLVKQYF. Variable domain in full (rest from reference TRBV5-8 and TRBJ2-7): EAGVTQSPTHLIKTRGQQATLRCSPISGHTSVYWYQQALGLGLQFLLWYDEGEERNRGNFPPRFSGRQFPNYSSELNVNALELEDSALYLCASSPKTGNLVKQYFGPGTRLTVT.

Many counts were recorded for this clonotype. The J gene is TRBJ2-7, the V gene TRBV24-1; no clear D gene. CDR1 KGHDR and CDR2 SFDVKD come from the germline V gene. Trimming removed 2 bases at V and 3 bases at J, with 13 bases between. This CDR3 spans 15 amino acids. The DNA of the CDR3 is TGTGCCACCAGTGATTCAGGCACTCTGGACTACGAGCAGTACTTC. Its protein product is CATSDSGTLDYEQYF.

The DNA of the CDR3 is TGCAGTGCAACTCCCCAGAGTTTTCAGCCCCAGCATTTT. Translating gives CSATPQSFQPQHF. The chain carries TRBV20-1 and TRBJ1-5; D unresolved. V shed 6 bases and J shed 6 bases, with 15 bases lying between them. Germline CDR1 reads DFQATT; CDR2 reads SNEGSKA (reference sequence). The CDR3 contains 13 residues.

This clonotype was observed a few times. The chain employs TRBV28 and TRBJ2-7; D remains ambiguous. Germline assignment: CDR1 MDHEN and CDR2 SYDVKM. Trimming pared 4 bases from V and 5 bases from J, leaving 24 bases between. This CDR3 contains 17 residues. This CDR3 reads CASSSSVLGRRDHEQYF. In DNA form, the CDR3 reads TGTGCCAGCAGTTCATCCGTCCTGGGTCGAAGAGACCACGAGCAGTACTTC.

Only a few counts were recorded for this clonotype. The CDR3 sequence: CATSDRKKGADTQYF. CDR3 nucleotide sequence: TGTGCCACCAGTGATCGGAAAAAAGGGGCGGATACGCAGTATTTT. V usage is TRBV24-1 and J usage is TRBJ2-3; D is perhaps TRBD1 (5 bases). This CDR3 is 15 amino acids long. The germline V gene has CDR1 KGHDR and CDR2 SFDVKD. Trimming left V 3 bases short and J 6 bases short, with 15 bases between.

This clonotype was seen more than once but under ten times. The V and J genes are TRBV18 and TRBJ1-1; TRBD1 agrees at 7 bases. Germline V lookup: CDR1 KGHSH, CDR2 LQKENI. V lost 8 bases, J lost 3 bases, and 6 bases stayed unmatched. The CDR3 consists of 13 residues. The CDR3 here is CASADRADTEAFF. In DNA form, the CDR3 reads TGTGCCAGCGCAGACAGGGCCGACACTGAAGCTTTCTTT.

The J gene is TRBJ2-1, the V gene TRBV6-5; D possibly uses TRBD1 or TRBD2 (6 bases each). Germline V lookup: CDR1 MNHEY, CDR2 SVGAGI. The V end was cut by 4 bases, the J end by 11 bases, with 18 bases between. This CDR3 has 14 residues. The DNA for the CDR3 is TGTGCCAGCAGTTCTATGGGAGGACAGATTCAGCAGTTCTTC. It encodes CASSSMGGQIQQFF.

The V gene is TRBV18, the J gene TRBJ2-3; D gene unclear. The J call may be faulty, since TRBJ2-5 better matches the DNA end. CDR3 length: 14 residues. Germline CDR1 KGHSH, CDR2 LQKENI. The CDR3, as DNA: TGTGCCAGCTCACCAAAGGGAAACGGGGAGACCCAGTACTTC. It yields the protein CASSPKGNGETQYF.

This clonotype has more than one count but fewer than ten. The DNA for the CDR3 is TGTGCCAGCAGCCAAATCAACGAGCAGTACTTC. Protein product: CASSQINEQYF. The chain links TRBV3-1 to TRBJ2-7; the D is unclear. V shed 2 bases and J shed 5 bases, with 4 bases lying between them. The CDR3 contains 11 residues. CDR1 and CDR2 (germline): LGHDT, YNNKEL (reference sequence).

This clonotype was seen a few times. The chain recombines TRBV7-3 with TRBJ2-5, with D perhaps TRBD2 (5 bases). The V end lost 4 bases, the J end lost 8 bases, and 14 bases lay between the germline ends. This CDR3 is built from 13 residues. CDR1 and CDR2 (germline): SGHTA, FQGTGA. The CDR3 nucleotides read TGTGCCAGCAGCTCCACACTAGGGAACACCCAGTACTTC. Translated, it gives CASSSTLGNTQYF.

This clonotype was counted between two and nine times. The J gene is TRBJ1-1, the V gene TRBV5-1, with unresolved D. The CDR3 covers 13 residues. V dropped 4 bases and J dropped 7 bases, with 14 bases sitting between them. CDR1 is SGHRS, CDR2 YFSETQ, per germline. This CDR3 is CASSLLPRNEAFF. The CDR3 DNA sequence: TGCGCCAGCAGCCTTTTACCGAGGAATGAAGCTTTCTTT.

This clonotype was recorded many times. The V gene is TRBV2, the J gene TRBJ1-4; no firm D call. The CDR3 contains 14 residues. The V end lost 7 bases, the J end lost 4 bases, and 13 bases lay between the germline ends. The V gene's germline CDR1 is SNHLY and CDR2 FYNNEI. DNA of the CDR3: TGTGCCAGCATGGGTAGGAGACTTAATGAAAAACTGTTTTTT. It translates to CASMGRRLNEKLFF.

This clonotype has more than one count but fewer than ten. The chain recombines TRBV2 with TRBJ2-1; TRBD1 aligns across 7 bases. The junction had 5 bases not matched to a gene; V was cut back by 3 bases and J by 9 bases. The CDR3 has 13 amino acids. In germline, CDR1 is SNHLY, CDR2 FYNNEI. Written as DNA, the CDR3 is TGTGCCAGCAGTGACGAGGGGGCCAGTGAGCAGTTCTTC. Amino acids: CASSDEGASEQFF.